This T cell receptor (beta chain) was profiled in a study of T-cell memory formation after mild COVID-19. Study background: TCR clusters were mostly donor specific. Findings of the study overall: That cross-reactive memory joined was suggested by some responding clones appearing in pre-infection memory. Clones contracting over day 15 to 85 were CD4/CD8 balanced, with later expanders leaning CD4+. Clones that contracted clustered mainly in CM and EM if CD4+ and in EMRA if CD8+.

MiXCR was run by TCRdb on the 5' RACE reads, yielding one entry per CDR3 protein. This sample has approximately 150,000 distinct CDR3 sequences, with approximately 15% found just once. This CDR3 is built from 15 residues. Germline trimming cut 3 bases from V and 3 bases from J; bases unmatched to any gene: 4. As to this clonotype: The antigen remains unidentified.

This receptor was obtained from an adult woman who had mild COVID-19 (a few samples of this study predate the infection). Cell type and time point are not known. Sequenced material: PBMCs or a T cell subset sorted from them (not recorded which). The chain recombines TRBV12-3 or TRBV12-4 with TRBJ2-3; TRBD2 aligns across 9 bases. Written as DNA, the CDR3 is TGTGCCAGCAGTTTTTCTAGCGGGGTTACAGATACGCAGTATTTT. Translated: CASSFSSGVTDTQYF.